These T cell receptor beta chains were read from a single sample in a study of spatial heterogeneity in lung cancer. TCRdb itself ran the 5' RACE reads through MiXCR, one entry per CDR3 protein. The sample holds 40,000 to 50,000 distinct CDR3 sequences, roughly a tenth seen once. Material: PBMCs, obtained at follow-up. The receptor source for this set is a female donor with early-stage non-small cell lung cancer. Each CDR3 is given without its conserved first and last residue. Each record gives: V gene, CDR3 protein.

V: TRBV20-1
CDR3: SARVGGASNEQF

V: TRBV5-1
CDR3: ASSTFGTPDDGAEQY

V: TRBV6-2/TRBV6-3
CDR3: ASRLTGIPGELF

V: TRBV12-3/TRBV12-4
CDR3: ASSYSGARETQY

V: TRBV15
CDR3: ATSRDRVAKNIQY

V: TRBV25-1
CDR3: ASSEYAGERSPLH

V: TRBV6-6
CDR3: ASSYSWAELF

V: TRBV10-3
CDR3: AISRDPGYEQY

V: TRBV7-2
CDR3: ASSFRTGSEGKETQY

V: TRBV7-2
CDR3: ASSLRGAGYNEQF

V: TRBV29-1
CDR3: SAFGFNNEQY

V: TRBV30
CDR3: AWFRPGANVLT

V: TRBV7-8
CDR3: ASSSTGGTSTDTQY

V: TRBV29-1
CDR3: SVQAGGSYNEQF

V: TRBV28
CDR3: ASTSSPGVSYEQY

V: TRBV28
CDR3: ASSITPDHPYGYT

V: TRBV11-2
CDR3: ASSPRGEGGTGELF

V: TRBV7-2
CDR3: ASSLNYGYT

V: TRBV18
CDR3: ASSPTGQGTPSTDTQY

V: TRBV28
CDR3: ATSTGELF

V: TRBV6-5
CDR3: ASTPPDIRDRNEQF

V: TRBV19
CDR3: ASRGGVSTDTQY

V: TRBV20-1
CDR3: SARRSIGSPLH

V: TRBV5-4
CDR3: ASSPGGSGANVLT